The present T cell receptor (beta chain) was sequenced within a study of blood T cell repertoires in COVID-19. At the level of the study: Samples representing acute and convalescent COVID-19 were sourced from the United States, Italy and Spain.

In the original workflow: Using reference gene primer amplification, nucleated cell counts were estimated. TCRdb's copy holds only in-frame clones and misses some; the assay was immunoSEQ multiplex PCR. V, J and clone size are those of that table, while D and trimming were read from the DNA. Found here are approximately 240,000 clones, approximately 90% of them singletons; the top ten hold about 1.9%. The TCR sequence derives from a woman aged 18-30 years who had recovered from COVID-19. Sequencing was done on a sample of PBMCs or T cells enriched from blood (not recorded which).

The CDR3 bases are TGTGCCAGCAGCTTTAGTCGCGGGAATCAGCCCCAGCATTTT. Its protein is CASSFSRGNQPQHF. The chain is built from TRBV7-2 and TRBJ1-5; D gene unclear. Germline V gene lookup returns CDR1 SGHTA and CDR2 FQGNSA. CDR3 length equals 14 residues. With 3 bases removed from V and 4 bases from J, the gap between germline ends came to 10 bases. Full variable domain (outside the CDR3, taken from reference TRBV7-2 and TRBJ1-5): GAGVSQSPSNKVTEKGKDVELRCDPISGHTALYWYRQSLGQGLEFLIYFQGNSAPDKSGLPSDRFSAERTGGSVSTLTIQRTQQEDSAVYLCASSFSRGNQPQHFGDGTRLSIL.